This T cell receptor (beta chain) emerged from a study of neurological immune-mediated disorders. General study points: Healthy controls had more TCR clonal expansion than multiple sclerosis, which showed the least, whereas HTLV-1-associated myelopathy showed the most.

This CDR3 comprises 13 residues. The V end was cut by 3 bases, the J end by 0 bases, with 5 bases between. CDR1 LGHDT and CDR2 YNNKEL come from the germline V gene (reference sequence). This clonotype was found many times. Its antigen is still unknown. The time point: longitudinal time-point 3. Template-switch 5'RACE cDNA synthesis added a 10-nucleotide unique molecular identifier. TCRdb re-called the 5' RACE reads with MiXCR, one entry per CDR3 protein. Of around 97,000 distinct CDR3 sequences in the sample, approximately 10% are singletons; the top ten hold approximately 3.1%. This clonotype was sampled from a female donor with HTLV-1-associated myelopathy (HAM/TSP). Sequenced input: PBMCs. The V call is TRBV3-1, the J call TRBJ1-2; D gene ambiguous. The CDR3 here is CASSQGTNYGYTF. The CDR3, as DNA: TGTGCCAGCAGCCAGGGGACTAACTATGGCTACACCTTC.